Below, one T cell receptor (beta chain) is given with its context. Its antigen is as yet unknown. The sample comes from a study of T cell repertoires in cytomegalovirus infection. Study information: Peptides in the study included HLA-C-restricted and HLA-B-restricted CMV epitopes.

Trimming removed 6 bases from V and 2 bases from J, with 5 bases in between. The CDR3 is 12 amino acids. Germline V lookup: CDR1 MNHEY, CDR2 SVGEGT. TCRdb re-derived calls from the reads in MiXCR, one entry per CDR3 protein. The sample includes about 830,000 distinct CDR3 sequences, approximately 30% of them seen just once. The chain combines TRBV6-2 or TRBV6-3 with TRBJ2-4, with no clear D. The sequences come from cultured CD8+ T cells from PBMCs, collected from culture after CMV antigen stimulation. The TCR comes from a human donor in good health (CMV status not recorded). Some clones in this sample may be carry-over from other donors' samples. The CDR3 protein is CASRGTKNIQYF. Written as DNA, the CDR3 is TGTGCCAGCAGGGGAACCAAAAACATTCAGTACTTC.